This is a list of T cell receptor beta chains from one sample in a study of CD8 T cells in Susac syndrome. Each CDR3 protein is one row after TCRdb ran MiXCR on the immunoSEQ multiplex PCR reads. The table lists 100,000 to 150,000 distinct CDR3 sequences, 90% to 95% of them singletons. Sequenced: CD8+ T cells from PBMCs. These receptors came from a human donor with Susac syndrome. Both conserved end residues are part of each CDR3. Each record gives: clone size, D gene, J gene, V gene, CDR3 DNA, CDR3 protein. A D gene is named only where the DNA matches it firmly. Clone size is not always given. Where it is, it says once, few, many or a class for expanded clones.

NA | NA | TRBJ2-2 | TRBV6-1 | TGTGCCAGCAGTGAACGCCCTAGCTGGTACACCGGGGAGCTGTTTTTT | CASSERPSWYTGELFF
NA | NA | TRBJ2-2 | TRBV2 | TGTGCCAGCAGTGAAGCGCGTGGGGGTCTGAACACCGGGGAGCTGTTTTTT | CASSEARGGLNTGELFF
NA | NA | TRBJ2-3 | TRBV30 | TGTGCCTGGAATTCGGGACTGGGGATCACAGATACGCAGTATTTT | CAWNSGLGITDTQYF
NA | NA | TRBJ1-2 | TRBV25-1 | TGTGCCAGCAGTGAACTAGGGTCGGGGGAGGGCTACACCTTC | CASSELGSGEGYTF
once | TRBD2 | TRBJ2-2 | TRBV9 | TGTGCCAGCAGCGTGAATGTAGCGGGAGGGGACACCGGGGAGCTGTTTTTT | CASSVNVAGGDTGELFF
NA | TRBD1 | TRBJ1-4 | TRBV9 | TGTGCCAGCAGCGCCACCGGGACAGGGGATGAAAAACTGTTTTTT | CASSATGTGDEKLFF
NA | NA | TRBJ2-7 | TRBV6-2/TRBV6-3 | TGTGCCAGCAGCCCAACAGGGAGTTTCGAGCAGTACTTC | CASSPTGSFEQYF
NA | TRBD1 | TRBJ2-5 | TRBV6-2/TRBV6-3 | TGTGCCAGCAGTGCAGGGGGTGGACAGGTGGAGACCCAGTACTTC | CASSAGGGQVETQYF
NA | NA | TRBJ2-1 | TRBV4-1 | TGCGCCAGCAGCCAAGATATGACTAGACAGCAGTTCTTC | CASSQDMTRQQFF
NA | TRBD2 | TRBJ2-1 | TRBV20-1 | TGCAGTGCTAGCCGTCCGGTGGCGGGAGGGCCTAGGGATGAGCAGTTCTTC | CSASRPVAGGPRDEQFF